The 29 T cell receptor beta chains reported below all come from one sample, sequenced in a study of T cell responses to AZD1222 COVID-19 vaccine. Profiling relied on immunoSEQ multiplex PCR, and the TCRdb table lists in-frame clones only, not all of them. The table includes 150,000 to 200,000 clones, about 90% detected once. The sequencing used peripheral blood, collected 28 days after the second AZD1222 dose. These TCRs come from an adult who received the AZD1222 COVID-19 vaccine.

The rearrangement uses TRBV7-3 and TRBJ1-6, with D hard to call. This CDR3 is built from 15 residues. In germline, CDR1 is SGHTA, CDR2 FQGTGA. V was clipped by 0 bases and J by 4 bases, with 7 bases between them. CDR3 nucleotide sequence: TGTGCCAGCAGCTTAACCGGGCTGTATAATTCACCCCTCCACTTT. Its translation is CASSLTGLYNSPLHF.

This chain joins TRBV7-9 and TRBJ2-5; D is perhaps TRBD1 (5 bases). Germline values: CDR1 SEHNR, CDR2 FQNEAQ (reference sequence). V dropped 1 base and J dropped 2 bases, with 8 bases sitting between them. This CDR3 comprises 14 residues. The CDR3 protein is CASSLGQGQETQYF. The CDR3 region has the DNA TGTGCCAGCAGCTTAGGCCAGGGACAAGAGACCCAGTACTTC.

The chain joins TRBV15 to TRBJ1-5, with 7 positions matching TRBD1. Trimming took 9 bases from V and 0 from J; bases not matched to a gene: 5. Germline V gives CDR1 LNHNV, CDR2 YYDKDF (reference sequence). This CDR3 is 14 amino acids long. In nucleotides, the CDR3 is TGTGCCACGAAGACAGGGAATAGCAATCAGCCCCAGCATTTT. This translates into CATKTGNSNQPQHF. Looking up the rest from reference TRBV15 and TRBJ1-5 gives the full variable domain: DAMVIQNPRYQVTQFGKPVTLSCSQTLNHNVMYWYQQKSSQAPKLLFHYYDKDFNNEADTPDNFQSRRPNTSFCFLDIRSPGLGDTAMYLCATKTGNSNQPQHFGDGTRLSIL.

In nucleotides, the CDR3 is TGTGCCAGCTCACCACATGGATCCCTTCAGCCCCAGCATTTT. It codes for CASSPHGSLQPQHF. The genes are TRBV18 and TRBJ1-5; no reliable D call. Germline V gene data show CDR1 as KGHSH and CDR2 as LQKENI. CDR3 length: 14 residues. Trimming removed 1 base at V and 6 bases at J, with 10 bases between.

The CDR3 sequence: CASSQEEYAGGNQETQYF. CDR3 nucleotides: TGTGCCAGCAGCCAAGAAGAGTACGCGGGGGGTAACCAAGAGACCCAGTACTTC. The rearrangement joins TRBV3-1 (or the pseudogene TRBV3-2) to TRBJ2-5; 8 bases match TRBD2. There are 18 residues in the CDR3. Losses at the gene ends were 0 bases for V and 0 bases for J; bases not matched to a gene: 9. Germline values: CDR1 LGHDT, CDR2 YNNKEL (reference sequence).

The chain employs TRBV19 and TRBJ1-5; 12 nucleotides match TRBD1. V shed 7 bases and J 6 bases; nucleotides not matched to a gene: 7. Per the germline V gene, CDR1 is LNHDA and CDR2 is SQIVND (reference sequence). There are 15 residues in the CDR3. CDR3 protein: CASKLGQGAAQPQHF. Written as DNA, the CDR3 is TGTGCCAGTAAACTGGGACAGGGGGCAGCTCAGCCCCAGCATTTT.

V gene TRBV6-5 combines with J gene TRBJ2-7; D possibly corresponds to TRBD2 (5 bases). Per the germline V gene, CDR1 is MNHEY and CDR2 is SVGAGI. Trimming stripped 0 bases from V and 3 bases from J, with 15 bases between. The CDR3 extends over 16 amino acids. Here the CDR3 DNA reads TGTGCCAGCAGTTACTCGAGGAACGAGGGAATCTACGAGCAGTACTTC. Translation: CASSYSRNEGIYEQYF.

V usage is TRBV11-3 and J usage is TRBJ2-7; TRBD1 might be the D (7 bases). The CDR3 spans 14 residues. In germline, CDR1 is SGHNT, CDR2 YENEEA. V was trimmed by 0 bases and J by 6 bases, leaving 12 bases between them. The CDR3 is CASSLDRGVGEQYF. Here the CDR3 DNA reads TGTGCCAGCAGCTTAGACAGGGGGGTTGGCGAGCAGTACTTC.

This chain connects TRBV2 to TRBJ1-6; no clear D. Deletions cut 4 bases from V and 6 bases from J, with 10 bases between. Germline-derived CDR1 and CDR2 are SNHLY and FYNNEI. CDR3 length: 14 amino acids. The CDR3 spells CASSVTASNSPLHF. For the CDR3, the DNA is TGTGCCAGCAGTGTAACAGCCTCTAATTCACCCCTCCACTTT.

V gene TRBV28 combines with J gene TRBJ1-3; D unclear. V lost 9 bases and J 4 bases, leaving 16 bases between the germline ends. Per the germline V gene, CDR1 is MDHEN and CDR2 is SYDVKM. The CDR3 has 14 amino acids. Written as DNA, the CDR3 is TGTGCCAGTACCTTTTTGGGATCCGGAAACACCATATATTTT. Translation gives CASTFLGSGNTIYF.

This chain links TRBV27 with TRBJ1-5; no reliable D call. Trimming pared 2 bases from V and 9 bases from J, leaving 20 bases between. The CDR3 runs to 16 residues. Looked up from germline, CDR1 is MNHEY and CDR2 is SMNVEV (reference sequence). CDR3 in DNA: TGTGCCAGCAGTTTAAATGGGTACAGCGCTCTAGCGCCCCAGCATTTT. Translation gives CASSLNGYSALAPQHF.

V usage is TRBV6-6 and J usage is TRBJ1-2, with TRBD1 matching 9 bases. CDR3 length: 13 residues. Germline V gives CDR1 MNHNY, CDR2 SVGAGI (reference sequence). With V trimmed by 6 bases and J by 8 bases, 7 bases remained unmatched. The CDR3 loop is CASRPGQGRGYTF. The CDR3 DNA follows: TGTGCCAGCAGACCGGGACAGGGACGGGGCTACACCTTC.

This clone was seen just once. This chain uses TRBV27 with TRBJ1-1; TRBD1 aligns across 9 bases. After removal of 4 bases from V and 0 bases from J, the junction contained 6 bases not matched to a gene. Germline values: CDR1 MNHEY, CDR2 SMNVEV (reference sequence). The CDR3 covers 16 residues. CDR3 DNA sequence: TGTGCCAGCAGTTCAGGACAGGGGAGGATGAACACTGAAGCTTTCTTT. Its protein is CASSSGQGRMNTEAFF.

The chain carries TRBV19 and TRBJ1-6, with D perhaps TRBD1 (5 bases). The CDR3 extends over 16 amino acids. Germline-derived CDR1 and CDR2 are LNHDA and SQIVND (reference sequence). Trimming took 5 bases from V and 9 from J, leaving 20 bases between them. This chain's CDR3 is CASSLDSLQDRSPLHF. The CDR3 DNA is TGTGCCAGTAGTCTCGATTCTTTACAGGATCGTTCACCCCTCCACTTT.

With respect to this clone: Distinct nucleotide sequences in the sample also encode this CDR3. The chain has TRBV30 and TRBJ1-5; TRBD1 is a possible D gene (5 bases). Trimming shortened V by 3 bases and J by 2 bases, and 8 bases separated the two germline ends. This CDR3 is 13 amino acids long. Germline V gives CDR1 GTSNPN, CDR2 SVGIG (reference sequence). CDR3 residues: CAWSPGGNQPQHF. The CDR3 DNA follows: TGTGCCTGGAGCCCGGGGGGCAATCAGCCCCAGCATTTT.

The chain has TRBV6-2 or TRBV6-3 and TRBJ2-7; 8 nucleotides line up with TRBD2. CDR3 length equals 14 residues. The V gene end was trimmed by 6 bases and the J gene end by 3 bases; junction bases not matched to a gene: 7. CDR1 MNHEY and CDR2 SVGEGT come from the germline V gene. The CDR3 is CASSPRRGVYEQYF. CDR3 DNA sequence: TGTGCCAGCAGCCCCAGGCGGGGGGTCTACGAGCAGTACTTC.

V usage is TRBV27 and J usage is TRBJ1-6, with D maybe TRBD1 (6 bases). The CDR3 has 15 residues. V lost 6 bases, J lost 6 bases, and 15 bases lay in between. Germline CDR1 and CDR2: MNHEY and SMNVEV (reference sequence). CDR3 sequence: CASRIDRMINSPLHF. CDR3 bases: TGTGCCAGCAGGATCGACAGGATGATTAATTCACCCCTCCACTTT.

The J gene is TRBJ2-5, the V gene TRBV15; unclear D gene. The CDR3 has 15 residues. V was clipped by 5 bases and J by 0 bases, with 13 bases between them. Germline CDR1 is LNHNV and CDR2 is YYDKDF (reference sequence). This CDR3 is CATSPAYGNQETQYF. In nucleotides, the CDR3 is TGTGCCACCAGCCCGGCGTACGGAAACCAAGAGACCCAGTACTTC.

The chain has TRBV9 and TRBJ2-5, with no clear D. V was clipped by 0 bases and J by 4 bases, with 13 bases between them. The CDR3 is made up of 15 amino acids. Germline CDR1 reads SGDLS; CDR2 reads YYNGEE. CDR3 region: CASSVVAADPETQYF. The CDR3 DNA is TGTGCCAGCAGCGTAGTCGCTGCGGACCCAGAGACCCAGTACTTC.

This clone was detected only a few times. V usage is TRBV19 and J usage is TRBJ2-1; no reliable D call. Per germline, CDR1 LNHDA and CDR2 SQIVND (reference sequence). This CDR3 is built from 14 residues. V lost 0 bases to trimming and J lost 2 bases, with 5 bases between them. CDR3 loop: CASSIDLAYNEQFF. The DNA of the CDR3 is TGTGCCAGTAGTATAGATCTAGCCTACAATGAGCAGTTCTTC.

This clone has a count of ten or more. The chain is built from TRBV2 and TRBJ1-6, with D uncertain. Trimming pared 7 bases from V and 0 bases from J, leaving 16 bases between. CDR1 and CDR2 from the germline V gene are SNHLY and FYNNEI. The CDR3 has 17 amino acids. The CDR3 sequence: CASIKTAISSYNSPLHF. The DNA of the CDR3 is TGTGCCAGCATTAAGACTGCGATAAGCTCCTATAATTCACCCCTCCACTTT.

As concerns this clone: The junction and the germline gene differ at one end; a read error may be behind it. The chain uses TRBV7-2 and TRBJ2-7; D gene unclear. CDR3 length: 14 amino acids. CDR1 is SGHTA and CDR2 is FQGNSA in the germline V gene. The CDR3: CASSLVGRAVELNF. The CDR3 DNA reads as TGTGCCAGCAGCTTAGTCGGAAGAGCCGTCGAATTGAACTTC.

The V call is TRBV6-2 or TRBV6-3, the J call TRBJ2-7, with 13 bases matching TRBD2. The CDR3 spans 17 residues. Trimming took 6 bases from V and 0 from J; bases not matched to a gene: 8. Germline V CDR1 and CDR2: MNHEY, SVGEGT. In DNA, the CDR3 is TGTGCCAGCAGCCACCCGACTAGCGGGGGGACCTCCTACGAGCAGTACTTC. This gives the protein CASSHPTSGGTSYEQYF.

The chain carries TRBV5-1 and TRBJ2-3, with D possibly being TRBD2 (6 bases). This CDR3 has 15 residues. Germline CDR1 SGHRS, CDR2 YFSETQ. The ends were cut back, 2 bases at V and 2 bases at J, with 12 bases in the middle. The CDR3 DNA sequence: TGCGCCAGCAGCTTTGGTCAGGACTACACAGATACGCAGTATTTT. Amino acids: CASSFGQDYTDTQYF.

The genes are TRBV25-1 and TRBJ2-3; 7 nucleotides align to TRBD2. The germline V gene encodes CDR1 MGHDK and CDR2 SYGVNS. V shed 7 bases, J shed 3 bases, and the junction held 13 bases outside the gene matches. This CDR3 region has 16 residues. CDR3 sequence reads: CASNPRDGGGTDTQYF. The DNA of the CDR3 is TGTGCCAGCAACCCCAGGGACGGCGGGGGTACAGATACGCAGTATTTT.

The chain is built from TRBV20-1 and TRBJ1-3, with D possibly being TRBD1 (6 bases). The germline V and J ends were trimmed by 3 bases and 0 bases, with 18 bases remaining between them. This CDR3 spans 17 amino acids. Germline V gives CDR1 DFQATT, CDR2 SNEGSKA (reference sequence). The DNA for the CDR3 is TGCAGTGCTAGTGAGACAGGTAGTGTCCTCTCTGGAAACACCATATATTTT. This translates into CSASETGSVLSGNTIYF.

This clone showed up just a few times. This chain connects TRBV6-6 to TRBJ2-7; 8 nucleotides align to TRBD1. The germline V gene encodes CDR1 MNHNY and CDR2 SVGAGI (reference sequence). This CDR3 has 14 residues. With V trimmed by 5 bases and J by 3 bases, 6 bases remained unmatched. The CDR3 is CASSRQGSGYEQYF. CDR3 coding DNA: TGTGCCAGCAGTCGACAGGGGTCGGGCTACGAGCAGTACTTC.

The chain has TRBV7-2 and TRBJ1-2; D remains unclear. The CDR3 is 14 amino acids. Germline-derived CDR1 and CDR2 are SGHTA and FQGNSA. Trimming took off 5 bases at V and 4 bases at J, with 14 bases between the two ends. In DNA, the CDR3 is TGTGCCAGCAGCCCCGACGAGTGGAGCTATGGCTACACCTTC. It translates to CASSPDEWSYGYTF.

This chain uses TRBV19 with TRBJ2-7; no reliable D call. The CDR3 loop spans 14 amino acids. CDR1 is LNHDA and CDR2 is SQIVND in the germline V gene (reference sequence). The V end was cut by 4 bases, the J end by 1 base, with 11 bases between. This chain's CDR3 is CASSNWPSSYEQYF. CDR3 DNA: TGTGCCAGTAGTAACTGGCCCTCTTCCTACGAGCAGTACTTC.